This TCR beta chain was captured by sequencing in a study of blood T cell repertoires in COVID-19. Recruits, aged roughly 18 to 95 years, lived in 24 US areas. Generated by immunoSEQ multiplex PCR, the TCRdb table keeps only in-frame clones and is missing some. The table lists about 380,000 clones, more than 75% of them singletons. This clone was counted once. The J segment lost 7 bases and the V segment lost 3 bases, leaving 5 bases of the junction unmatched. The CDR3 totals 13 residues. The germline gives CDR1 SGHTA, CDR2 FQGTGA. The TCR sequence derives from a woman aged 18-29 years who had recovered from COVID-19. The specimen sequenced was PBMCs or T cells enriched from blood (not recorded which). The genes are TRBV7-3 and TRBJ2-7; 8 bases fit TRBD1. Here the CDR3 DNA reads TGTGCCAGCAGCTTCGGACAGGGCGGGGAGCAGTACTTC. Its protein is CASSFGQGGEQYF.